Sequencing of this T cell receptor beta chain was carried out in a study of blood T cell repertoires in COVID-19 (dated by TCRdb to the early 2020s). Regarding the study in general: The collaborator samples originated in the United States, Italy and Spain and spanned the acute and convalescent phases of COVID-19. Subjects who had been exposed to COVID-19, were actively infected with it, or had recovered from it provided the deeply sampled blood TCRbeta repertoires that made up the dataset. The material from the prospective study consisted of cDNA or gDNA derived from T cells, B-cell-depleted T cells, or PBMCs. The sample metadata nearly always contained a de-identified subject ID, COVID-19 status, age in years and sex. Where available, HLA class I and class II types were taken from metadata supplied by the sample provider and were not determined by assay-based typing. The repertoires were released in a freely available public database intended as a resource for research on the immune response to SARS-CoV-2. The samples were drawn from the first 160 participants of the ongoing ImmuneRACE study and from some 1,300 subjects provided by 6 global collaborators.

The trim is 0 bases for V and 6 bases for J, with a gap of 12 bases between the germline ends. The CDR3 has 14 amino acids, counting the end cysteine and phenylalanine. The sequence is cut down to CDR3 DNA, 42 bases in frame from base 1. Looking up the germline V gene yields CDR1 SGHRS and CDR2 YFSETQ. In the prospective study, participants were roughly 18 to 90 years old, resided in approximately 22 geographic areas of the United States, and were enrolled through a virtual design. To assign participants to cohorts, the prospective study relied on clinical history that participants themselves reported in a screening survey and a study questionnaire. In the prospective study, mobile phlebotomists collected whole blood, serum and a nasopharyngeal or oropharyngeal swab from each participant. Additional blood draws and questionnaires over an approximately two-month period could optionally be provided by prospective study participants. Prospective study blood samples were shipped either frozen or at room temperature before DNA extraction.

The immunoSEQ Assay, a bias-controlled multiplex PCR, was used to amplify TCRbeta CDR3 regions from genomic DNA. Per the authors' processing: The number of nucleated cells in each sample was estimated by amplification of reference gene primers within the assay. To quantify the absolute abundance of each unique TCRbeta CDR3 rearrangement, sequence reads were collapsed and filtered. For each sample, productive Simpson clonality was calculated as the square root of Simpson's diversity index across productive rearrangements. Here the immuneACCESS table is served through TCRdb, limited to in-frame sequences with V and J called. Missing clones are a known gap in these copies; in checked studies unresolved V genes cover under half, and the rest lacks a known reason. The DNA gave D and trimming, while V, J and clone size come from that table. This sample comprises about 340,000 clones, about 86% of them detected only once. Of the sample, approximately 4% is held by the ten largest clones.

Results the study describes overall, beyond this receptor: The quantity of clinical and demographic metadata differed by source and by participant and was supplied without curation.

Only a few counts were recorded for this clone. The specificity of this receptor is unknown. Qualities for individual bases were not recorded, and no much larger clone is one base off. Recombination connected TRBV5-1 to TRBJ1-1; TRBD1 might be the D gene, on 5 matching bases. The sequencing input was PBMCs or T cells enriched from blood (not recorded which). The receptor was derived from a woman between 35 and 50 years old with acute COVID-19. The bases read TGCGCCAGCAGCTTGGTGGGGCAGGGCCCTGAAGCTTTCTTT. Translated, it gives CASSLVGQGPEAFF.